The 15 T cell receptor beta chains in this list originate from one sample, sequenced in a study of shared clonotypes between healthy human individuals. Positively selected for CCR7, the CD45RO-negative cells used as naive CD8 cells excluded terminally differentiated effector memory CD45RA+ cells. Method: immunoSEQ multiplex PCR; TCRdb's copy keeps in-frame clones and lacks some. The sample lists some 2.1 million clones, 85% to 95% occurring once. Material for sequencing was naive CD8+ T cells from PBMCs. Every receptor here comes from a man younger than 35 in good health. Some clones in this sample may be carry-over from other donors' samples.

CDR3 nucleotides: TGTGCCAGCTCACCCGAAGGGTTCGGGCACTACGAGCAGTACTTC. Translated: CASSPEGFGHYEQYF. The chain carries TRBV18 and TRBJ2-7; D gene uncertain. Trimming took off 3 bases at V and 3 bases at J, with 15 bases between the two ends. The CDR3 is 15 amino acids. Looked up from germline, CDR1 is KGHSH and CDR2 is LQKENI.

The chain joins TRBV4-3 to TRBJ2-7; 14 bases agree with TRBD2. Germline loops: CDR1 LGHNA, CDR2 YSLEER. The CDR3 runs to 16 residues. Trimming took 4 bases from V and 5 from J; bases not matched to a gene: 7. For the CDR3, the DNA is TGCGCCAGCAGCCTGCGACTAGCGGGAGGGCCGCACGAGCAGTACTTC. Protein sequence: CASSLRLAGGPHEQYF.

The chain carries TRBV27 and TRBJ1-2; 11 bases match TRBD1. This CDR3 is built from 14 residues. Germline loops: CDR1 MNHEY, CDR2 SMNVEV (reference sequence). J lost 6 bases, V lost 7 bases, and 7 bases had no gene match. In nucleotides, the CDR3 is TGTGCCAGCACCTCAGGACAGGGGGCGCATGGCTACACCTTC. This encodes CASTSGQGAHGYTF.

The rearrangement uses TRBV19 and TRBJ2-1, with 9 bases aligning to TRBD2. Losses at the gene ends were 7 bases for V and 8 bases for J; bases not matched to a gene: 18. The germline CDR1 and CDR2 sequences are LNHDA and SQIVND (reference sequence). CDR3 length equals 17 residues. The CDR3 DNA sequence: TGTGCCAGTATCTCTCCCCCCTCGGTAGCGGGAGAGCATGAGCAGTTCTTC. Translated, it gives CASISPPSVAGEHEQFF.

In regard to this clone: Other DNA variants within this sample encode the same CDR3. V usage is TRBV11-2 and J usage is TRBJ2-7, with D hard to call. The CDR3 runs to 11 residues. V gave up 5 bases and J gave up 2 bases, with 4 bases separating them. Germline CDR1 and CDR2: SGHAT and FQNNGV. CDR3 protein: CASSATYEQYF. As DNA, the CDR3 is TGTGCCAGCAGCGCCACCTACGAGCAGTACTTC.

The chain joins TRBV6-5 to TRBJ1-5, with a tentative D call TRBD1 (6 bases). Germline V gene data show CDR1 as MNHEY and CDR2 as SVGAGI. There are 14 residues in the CDR3. Trimming removed 5 bases from V and 4 bases from J, with 12 bases in between. CDR3 coding DNA: TGTGCCAGCAGTCAAGGGGGAGCGAATCAGCCCCAGCATTTT. It yields the protein CASSQGGANQPQHF.

The chain recombines TRBV6-1 with TRBJ1-1; D uncertain. CDR1 is MNHNS and CDR2 is SASEGT in the germline V gene. V dropped 3 bases and J dropped 6 bases, with 14 bases sitting between them. This CDR3 has 14 residues. CDR3 nucleotides: TGTGCCAGCAGTGACAGGCTCTATTATCCTGAAGCTTTCTTT. This sequence encodes CASSDRLYYPEAFF.

V usage is TRBV27 and J usage is TRBJ2-1; tentatively, D is TRBD1 or TRBD2 (5 bases each). Germline CDR1 reads MNHEY; CDR2 reads SMNVEV (reference sequence). CDR3 length: 14 residues. V dropped 5 bases and J dropped 5 bases, with 13 bases sitting between them. Written as DNA, the CDR3 is TGTGCCAGCAGTGCCCGGGGACGTAACAATGAGCAGTTCTTC. Translation: CASSARGRNNEQFF.

The chain uses TRBV27 and TRBJ2-7, with D possibly being TRBD2 (6 bases). Germline V gene lookup returns CDR1 MNHEY and CDR2 SMNVEV (reference sequence). V was clipped by 4 bases and J by 0 bases, with 13 bases between them. The CDR3 has 15 amino acids. This CDR3 reads CASSSGGPYSYEQYF. DNA of the CDR3: TGTGCCAGCAGTTCCGGGGGACCCTACTCCTACGAGCAGTACTTC.

The chain carries TRBV9 and TRBJ1-2; possible D gene TRBD1, 5 bases. The CDR3 length is 15 residues. Trimming took off 4 bases at V and 8 bases at J, with 21 bases between the two ends. CDR1 SGDLS and CDR2 YYNGEE come from the germline V gene. The CDR3 coding sequence is TGTGCCAGCAGCAATGGAGAAGGGCTGGGGGGAGGCTACACCTTC. Protein: CASSNGEGLGGGYTF.

This clone was seen more than once but under ten times. The rearrangement uses TRBV5-1 and TRBJ1-1, with D unclear. Trimming removed 4 bases from V and 3 bases from J, with 19 bases in between. In germline, CDR1 is SGHRS, CDR2 YFSETQ. This CDR3 contains 16 residues. The CDR3: CASSPFPTSPYTEAFF. CDR3 in DNA: TGCGCCAGCAGCCCTTTCCCGACATCACCGTACACTGAAGCTTTCTTT.

This chain links TRBV28 with TRBJ1-2; TRBD1 might be the D (5 bases). The CDR3 sequence is 16 residues long. Germline loops: CDR1 MDHEN, CDR2 SYDVKM. Trimming removed 2 bases at V and 4 bases at J, with 17 bases between. CDR3 sequence reads: CASSLASVRAFYGYTF. CDR3 nucleotide sequence: TGTGCCAGCAGTTTAGCATCGGTCAGGGCCTTCTATGGCTACACCTTC.

V and J are TRBV28 and TRBJ2-2; D is unresolved. This CDR3 is built from 14 residues. V was cut by 3 bases and J by 7 bases, with 12 bases left in between. CDR1 MDHEN and CDR2 SYDVKM come from the germline V gene. The CDR3 protein is CASSFGQMIGELFF. CDR3 in DNA: TGTGCCAGCAGTTTTGGTCAGATGATCGGGGAGCTGTTTTTT.

V usage is TRBV29-1 and J usage is TRBJ2-1; D gene ambiguous. The germline CDR1 and CDR2 sequences are SQVTM and ANQGSEA. Deletions cut 7 bases from V and 0 bases from J, with 10 bases between. This CDR3 is built from 13 residues. Here the CDR3 reads CSAWRGSYNEQFF. CDR3 nucleotide sequence: TGCAGCGCTTGGAGAGGCTCCTACAATGAGCAGTTCTTC.

The V call is TRBV4-3, the J call TRBJ2-1; 11 nucleotides line up with TRBD2. The CDR3 contains 18 residues. The ends lost 0 bases at V and 10 bases at J; junction bases unmatched: 14. The germline CDR1 and CDR2 sequences are LGHNA and YSLEER. The CDR3 loop reads CASSQDQVAGGLPWEQFF. The CDR3 DNA is TGCGCCAGCAGCCAAGATCAGGTAGCGGGAGGGCTTCCATGGGAGCAGTTCTTC.